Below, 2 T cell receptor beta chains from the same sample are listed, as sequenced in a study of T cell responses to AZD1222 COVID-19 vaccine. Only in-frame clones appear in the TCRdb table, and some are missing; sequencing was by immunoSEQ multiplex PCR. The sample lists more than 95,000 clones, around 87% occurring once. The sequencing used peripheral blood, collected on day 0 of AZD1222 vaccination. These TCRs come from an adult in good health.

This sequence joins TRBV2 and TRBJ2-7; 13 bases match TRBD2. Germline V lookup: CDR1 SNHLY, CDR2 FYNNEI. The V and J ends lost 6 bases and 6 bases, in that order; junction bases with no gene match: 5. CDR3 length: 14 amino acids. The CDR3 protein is CASSLLAGGGEQYF. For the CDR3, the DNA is TGTGCCAGCAGCCTACTAGCGGGAGGGGGCGAGCAGTACTTC.

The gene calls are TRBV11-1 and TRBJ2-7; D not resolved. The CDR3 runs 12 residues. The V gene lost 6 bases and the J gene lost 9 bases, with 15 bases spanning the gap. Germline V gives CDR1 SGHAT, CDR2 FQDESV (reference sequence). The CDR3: CASSWFAPGQYF. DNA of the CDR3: TGTGCCAGCAGTTGGTTCGCGCCCGGGCAGTACTTC.